This T cell receptor (beta chain) was profiled in a study of T cells in Graves' hyperthyroidism and ophthalmopathy. Study-wide findings and caveats: Stable hyperthyroidism was separated from ophthalmopathy by a model based on 13 V-J features.

TCR beta CDR3 regions were amplified from RNA transcripts. HTBI primers drove first-round RT-PCR of the TCR CDR3. TCRdb ran MiXCR on the multiplex PCR reads and lists one entry per CDR3 protein. The table lists hundreds of thousands of distinct CDR3 sequences, 46% of them singletons, with just over 8% in the top ten. Unmatched junction bases numbered 12, after V lost 2 bases and J lost 3 bases. This CDR3 contains 17 residues. Germline assignment: CDR1 LNHNV and CDR2 YYDKDF (reference sequence). On this clonotype itself: The antigen is unknown.

The sample consisted of peripheral blood or thyroid tissue (not recorded which). This rearrangement joins TRBV15 to TRBJ1-2; TRBD1 matches at 7 bases. This TCR was recovered from a woman under 30 with Graves' hyperthyroidism. CDR3 protein: CATSRSGRAGGYYGYTF. CDR3 nucleotides: TGTGCCACCAGCAGATCTGGTAGGGCAGGGGGGTACTATGGCTACACCTTC.